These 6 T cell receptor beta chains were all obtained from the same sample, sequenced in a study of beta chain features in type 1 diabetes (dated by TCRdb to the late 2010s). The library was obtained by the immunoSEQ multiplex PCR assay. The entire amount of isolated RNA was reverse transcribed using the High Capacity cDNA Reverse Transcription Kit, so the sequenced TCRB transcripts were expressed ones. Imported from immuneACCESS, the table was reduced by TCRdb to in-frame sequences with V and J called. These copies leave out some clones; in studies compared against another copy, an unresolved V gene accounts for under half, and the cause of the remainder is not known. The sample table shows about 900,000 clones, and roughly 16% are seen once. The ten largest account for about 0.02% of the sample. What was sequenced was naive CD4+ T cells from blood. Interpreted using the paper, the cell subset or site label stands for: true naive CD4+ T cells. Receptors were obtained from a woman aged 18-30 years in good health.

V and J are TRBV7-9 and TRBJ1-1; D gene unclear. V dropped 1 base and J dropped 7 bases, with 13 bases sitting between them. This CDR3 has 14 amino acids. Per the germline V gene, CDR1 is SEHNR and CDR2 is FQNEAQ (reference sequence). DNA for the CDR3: TGTGCCAGCAGCTTAGTCGATGGGTCCGGTGAAGCTTTCTTT. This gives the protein CASSLVDGSGEAFF. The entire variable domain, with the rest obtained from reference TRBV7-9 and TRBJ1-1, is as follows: DTGVSQNPRHKITKRGQNVTFRCDPISEHNRLYWYRQTLGQGPEFLTYFQNEAQLEKSRLLSDRFSAERPKGSFSTLEIQRTEQGDSAMYLCASSLVDGSGEAFFGQGTRLTVV.

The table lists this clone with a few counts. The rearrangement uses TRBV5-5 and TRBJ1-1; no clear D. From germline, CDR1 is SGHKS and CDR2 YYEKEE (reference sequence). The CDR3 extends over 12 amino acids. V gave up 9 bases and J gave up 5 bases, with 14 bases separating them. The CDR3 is CATKTVETEAFF. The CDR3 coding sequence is TGTGCCACCAAAACGGTCGAGACTGAAGCTTTCTTT. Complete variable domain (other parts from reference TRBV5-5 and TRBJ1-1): DAGVTQSPTHLIKTRGQQVTLRCSPISGHKSVSWYQQVLGQGPQFIFQYYEKEERGRGNFPDRFSARQFPNYSSELNVNALLLGDSALYLCATKTVETEAFFGQGTRLTVV.

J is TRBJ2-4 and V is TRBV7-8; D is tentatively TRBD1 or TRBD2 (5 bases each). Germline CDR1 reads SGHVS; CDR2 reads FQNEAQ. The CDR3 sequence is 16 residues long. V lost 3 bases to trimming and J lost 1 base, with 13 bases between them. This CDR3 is CASSFTGWDAKNIQYF. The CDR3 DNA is TGTGCCAGCAGCTTTACAGGTTGGGACGCCAAAAACATTCAGTACTTC.

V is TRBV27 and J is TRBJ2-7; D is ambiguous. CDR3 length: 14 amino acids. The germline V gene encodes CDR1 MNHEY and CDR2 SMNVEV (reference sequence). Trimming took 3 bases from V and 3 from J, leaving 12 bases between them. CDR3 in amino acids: CASSFSGPNYEQYF. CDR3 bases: TGTGCCAGCAGTTTCTCTGGGCCGAACTACGAGCAGTACTTC.

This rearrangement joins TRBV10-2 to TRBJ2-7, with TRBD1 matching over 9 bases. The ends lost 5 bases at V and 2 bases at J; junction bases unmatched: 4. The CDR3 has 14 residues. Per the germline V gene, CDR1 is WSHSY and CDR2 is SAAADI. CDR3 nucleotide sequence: TGCGCCAGCAGTTACAGGGGGCGCGCCTACGAGCAGTACTTC. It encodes CASSYRGRAYEQYF.

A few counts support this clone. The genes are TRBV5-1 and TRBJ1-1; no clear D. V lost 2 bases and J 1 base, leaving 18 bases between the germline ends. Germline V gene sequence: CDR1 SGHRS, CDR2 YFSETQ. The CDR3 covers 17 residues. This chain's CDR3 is CASSFTAVLKPNTEAFF. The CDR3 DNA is TGCGCCAGCAGCTTTACGGCAGTACTAAAACCGAACACTGAAGCTTTCTTT.